This TCR beta chain comes out of a study of blood T cell repertoires in COVID-19. Original processing methods: Quantification of nucleated cells was approximated via reference gene primer amplification. The repertoire was sequenced with immunoSEQ multiplex PCR; TCRdb's copy has only in-frame clones and lacks some. V, J and clone size reflect that table, while D and trimming were determined from the DNA. The sample has roughly 230,000 clones, roughly 87% seen once. The CDR3 runs to 15 residues. Looked up from germline, CDR1 is LNHDA and CDR2 is SQIVND (reference sequence). Trimming took 4 bases from V and 9 from J; bases not matched to a gene: 10.

The sample was peripheral blood. The clonotype comes from a woman between 40 and 50 years old who had recovered from COVID-19. V gene TRBV19 combines with J gene TRBJ2-2, with TRBD1 matching 8 bases. In nucleotides, the CDR3 is TGTGCCAGTAGTAAGCCGACAGGGGCGTCCAGGGAGCTGTTTTTT. It translates to CASSKPTGASRELFF.